These T cell receptor beta chains were read from a single sample in a study of technical replicates of blood from several donors. Libraries were prepared by immunoSEQ multiplex PCR; TCRdb keeps only in-frame clonotypes and omits some of them. The table lists 45,000 to 50,000 clones, more than 85% of them singletons. The sequenced sample consisted of PBMCs. The source of these receptors is a human donor in good health. Some clones in this sample may be carry-over from other donors' samples. Each CDR3 is given with its conserved first and last residue. The order of the fields is V gene, D gene, clone size, J gene, CDR3 DNA, CDR3 protein. The D gene is left open where the match is weak. Where a row states a size, it is once, few, many or the class of an expanded clone; other rows omit it.

V gene: TRBV5-1; D gene: TRBD1; clone size: NA; J gene: TRBJ2-7; CDR3 DNA: TGCGCCAGCAGCACAGTTTTGGCGGCAGGGGGAAGGGGTATCGCCGAGCAGTACTTC; CDR3 protein: CASSTVLAAGGRGIAEQYF
V gene: TRBV6-5; D gene: NA; clone size: NA; J gene: TRBJ1-4; CDR3 DNA: TGTGCCAGCAGAAACCGGGATGAAAAACTGTTTTTT; CDR3 protein: CASRNRDEKLFF
V gene: TRBV5-3; D gene: NA; clone size: NA; J gene: TRBJ2-5; CDR3 DNA: TGTGCCAGAATGGGCGGGGTAATACAAGAGACCCAGTACTTC; CDR3 protein: CARMGGVIQETQYF
V gene: TRBV18; D gene: TRBD1; clone size: NA; J gene: TRBJ2-7; CDR3 DNA: TGTGCCAGCTCATCGGGACAGGCCGGGGTTGAGCAGTACTTC; CDR3 protein: CASSSGQAGVEQYF
V gene: TRBV6-5; D gene: NA; clone size: NA; J gene: TRBJ2-2; CDR3 DNA: TGTGCCAGCAGTTACATCTCGGGCGGGGAGCTGTTTTTT; CDR3 protein: CASSYISGGELFF
V gene: TRBV5-1; D gene: TRBD2; clone size: NA; J gene: TRBJ2-1; CDR3 DNA: TGCGCCAGCAGCCCCGGAGCGGGATACAATGAGCAGTTCTTC; CDR3 protein: CASSPGAGYNEQFF
V gene: TRBV25-1; D gene: TRBD1; clone size: NA; J gene: TRBJ1-1; CDR3 DNA: TGTGCCAGCAGTGCCCCGGGACAGGGGAACACTGAAGCTTTCTTT; CDR3 protein: CASSAPGQGNTEAFF
V gene: TRBV6-5; D gene: NA; clone size: once; J gene: TRBJ2-7; CDR3 DNA: TGTGCCAGCAGTTACTTGGCAGGGGCGGGCGAGCAGTACTTC; CDR3 protein: CASSYLAGAGEQYF
V gene: TRBV6-5; D gene: TRBD2; clone size: NA; J gene: TRBJ2-3; CDR3 DNA: TGTGCCAGCAGTTACGGGGCGGGAGAATCATCAGATACGCAGTATTTT; CDR3 protein: CASSYGAGESSDTQYF
V gene: TRBV7-9; D gene: NA; clone size: NA; J gene: TRBJ1-1; CDR3 DNA: TGTGCCAGCAGCTTAATTTCCGGTATGAACACTGAAGCTTTCTTT; CDR3 protein: CASSLISGMNTEAFF
V gene: TRBV5-1; D gene: NA; clone size: few; J gene: TRBJ1-1; CDR3 DNA: TGCGCCAGCAGCCAAGCGGGGGGATACACTGAAGCTTTCTTT; CDR3 protein: CASSQAGGYTEAFF
V gene: TRBV27; D gene: NA; clone size: NA; J gene: TRBJ1-4; CDR3 DNA: TGTGCCAGCAGTGCGGACTGGAATGAAAAACTGTTTTTT; CDR3 protein: CASSADWNEKLFF
V gene: TRBV6-1; D gene: NA; clone size: NA; J gene: TRBJ2-7; CDR3 DNA: TGTGCCAGCGACAGCTACCGCGAGCAGTACTTC; CDR3 protein: CASDSYREQYF
V gene: TRBV6-5; D gene: TRBD1; clone size: NA; J gene: TRBJ1-4; CDR3 DNA: TGTGCCAGCAGGGGACGGACAGGAGGGCATGAAAAACTGTTTTTT; CDR3 protein: CASRGRTGGHEKLFF
V gene: TRBV4-2; D gene: NA; clone size: once; J gene: TRBJ2-5; CDR3 DNA: TGTGCCAGCAGCCAAGATCCGGAGGGCTGGGAGACCCAGTACTTC; CDR3 protein: CASSQDPEGWETQYF
V gene: TRBV27; D gene: TRBD1; clone size: NA; J gene: TRBJ1-5; CDR3 DNA: TGTGCCAGCAGTCCCGTCTACAGGGGGCGCGGTCAGCCCCAGCATTTT; CDR3 protein: CASSPVYRGRGQPQHF
V gene: TRBV7-2; D gene: TRBD2; clone size: NA; J gene: TRBJ2-4; CDR3 DNA: TGTGCCAGCAGCTCCACTAGCGGACCTTGGGACATTCAGTACTTC; CDR3 protein: CASSSTSGPWDIQYF
V gene: TRBV6-5; D gene: NA; clone size: NA; J gene: TRBJ1-1; CDR3 DNA: TGTGCCAGCAGTCTCCAGAAGAACACTGAAGCTTTCTTT; CDR3 protein: CASSLQKNTEAFF
V gene: TRBV4-3; D gene: TRBD2; clone size: NA; J gene: TRBJ2-7; CDR3 DNA: TGCGCCAGCAGCCCCGGGACTAGCGGGGCCACCTACGAGCAGTACTTC; CDR3 protein: CASSPGTSGATYEQYF
V gene: TRBV7-6; D gene: NA; clone size: NA; J gene: TRBJ2-2; CDR3 DNA: TGTGCCAGCAGCTTAGAGGTAGCCGCGAACACCGGGGAGCTGTTTTTT; CDR3 protein: CASSLEVAANTGELFF
V gene: TRBV7-9; D gene: TRBD1; clone size: NA; J gene: TRBJ2-3; CDR3 DNA: TGTGCCGTCATAGACAGGGGGCGCGACACAGATACGCAGTATTTT; CDR3 protein: CAVIDRGRDTDTQYF
V gene: TRBV7-2; D gene: TRBD2; clone size: NA; J gene: TRBJ2-1; CDR3 DNA: TGTGCCAGCAGCTTAACCCACCTAGCGGGAGTAGAGTACAATGAGCAGTTCTTC; CDR3 protein: CASSLTHLAGVEYNEQFF
V gene: TRBV6-6; D gene: NA; clone size: once; J gene: TRBJ2-1; CDR3 DNA: TGTGCCAGCAGTTACGCGCAACTAGCCCCCAGTGAGCAGTTCTTC; CDR3 protein: CASSYAQLAPSEQFF
V gene: TRBV7-2; D gene: TRBD1; clone size: NA; J gene: TRBJ2-1; CDR3 DNA: TGTGCCAGCAGCTTGGACAGGCCCCCGCGTGAGCAGTTCTTC; CDR3 protein: CASSLDRPPREQFF
V gene: TRBV7-6; D gene: NA; clone size: NA; J gene: TRBJ2-7; CDR3 DNA: TGTGCCAGCAGTTCTCCTTGGGGGCAGAACGAGCAGTACTTC; CDR3 protein: CASSSPWGQNEQYF
V gene: TRBV6-1; D gene: TRBD1; clone size: NA; J gene: TRBJ1-5; CDR3 DNA: TGTGCCAGCAGTGAATATTTGACAGGGGGCCAGCCCCAGCATTTT; CDR3 protein: CASSEYLTGGQPQHF
V gene: TRBV6-5; D gene: TRBD1; clone size: NA; J gene: TRBJ1-1; CDR3 DNA: TGTGCCAGCAGTGCCCGGGACAGGGCCACTGAAGCTTTCTTT; CDR3 protein: CASSARDRATEAFF
V gene: TRBV11-2; D gene: NA; clone size: NA; J gene: TRBJ2-7; CDR3 DNA: TGTGCCAGCAGCCGTCCGGGATGGTCTAGCTCCTACGAGCAGTACTTC; CDR3 protein: CASSRPGWSSSYEQYF
V gene: TRBV6-6; D gene: NA; clone size: NA; J gene: TRBJ2-4; CDR3 DNA: TGTGCCAGCAGTTCAGGGCCAAACATTCAGTACTTC; CDR3 protein: CASSSGPNIQYF
V gene: TRBV2; D gene: NA; clone size: NA; J gene: TRBJ2-3; CDR3 DNA: TGTGCCAGCAAGGTGGGGACTAGCACAGATACGCAGTATTTT; CDR3 protein: CASKVGTSTDTQYF
V gene: TRBV29-1; D gene: NA; clone size: NA; J gene: TRBJ2-3; CDR3 DNA: TGCAGCGCATCGAAGACCGGGACAAACACAGATACGCAGTATTTT; CDR3 protein: CSASKTGTNTDTQYF
V gene: TRBV5-4; D gene: TRBD2; clone size: NA; J gene: TRBJ2-5; CDR3 DNA: TGTGCCAGCAGCACATATAGCGGGAGGGGCCAAGAGACCCAGTACTTC; CDR3 protein: CASSTYSGRGQETQYF
V gene: TRBV5-8; D gene: NA; clone size: once; J gene: TRBJ1-4; CDR3 DNA: TGTGCCAGCAGTTGGTCAGCAACTAATGAAAAACTGTTTTTT; CDR3 protein: CASSWSATNEKLFF
V gene: TRBV5-6; D gene: TRBD1; clone size: NA; J gene: TRBJ1-1; CDR3 DNA: TGTGCCAGCAGACCCGGGACAGGGTGGATGAACACTGAAGCTTTCTTT; CDR3 protein: CASRPGTGWMNTEAFF
V gene: TRBV27; D gene: NA; clone size: NA; J gene: TRBJ1-2; CDR3 DNA: TGTGCCAGCAGTTCACAGGGAAGAGTCTACACCTTC; CDR3 protein: CASSSQGRVYTF
V gene: TRBV18; D gene: TRBD1; clone size: NA; J gene: TRBJ1-2; CDR3 DNA: TGTGCCAGCTCACCGGGACAGGAGGTGAACTATGGCTACACCTTC; CDR3 protein: CASSPGQEVNYGYTF
V gene: TRBV28; D gene: NA; clone size: NA; J gene: TRBJ1-5; CDR3 DNA: TGTGCCAGCAGTTTCGGAGACAGATCCAATCAGCCCCAGCATTTT; CDR3 protein: CASSFGDRSNQPQHF